A selection of T cell receptor beta chains follows, all from one sample in a study of shared clonotypes between healthy human individuals. Sequencing used immunoSEQ multiplex PCR; TCRdb keeps in-frame clones, though not all of them. The sample lists 2,500,000 or so clones; 93% were seen once. The sample comprised naive CD4+ T cells from PBMCs. These TCRs come from a man aged 18 to 35 in good health. Some clones in this sample may be carry-over from other donors' samples. Both conserved end residues are part of each CDR3. A D gene is named only where the DNA matches it firmly. Clone sizes are given selectively: once, few, many, or a class where the clone is expanded.

TRBV28	NA	NA	TRBJ1-4	TGTGCCAGCAGCCTCGCCGGGGATGAAAAACTGTTTTTT	CASSLAGDEKLFF
TRBV28	NA	NA	TRBJ2-7	TGTGCCAGCAGCCCCGGCGGTTGGCAGGATAACGAGCAGTACTTC	CASSPGGWQDNEQYF
TRBV5-1	NA	NA	TRBJ2-7	TGCGCCAGCAGCTTGGAACAGGGCGGCGAGCAGTACTTC	CASSLEQGGEQYF
TRBV14	NA	NA	TRBJ1-1	TGTGCCAGCAGCCAACCTAGGGTCCTGAGCACTGAAGCTTTCTTT	CASSQPRVLSTEAFF
TRBV2	TRBD1	NA	TRBJ1-2	TGTGCCAGCAAACCAGGGGGCAGCAACTATGGCTACACCTTC	CASKPGGSNYGYTF
TRBV5-4	TRBD1	NA	TRBJ2-7	TGTGCCAGCAGCTTACCCGGGACAGCTACCTACGAGCAGTACTTC	CASSLPGTATYEQYF
TRBV5-1	TRBD1	NA	TRBJ2-7	TGCGCCAGCAGCTTGGGTCGGACAGGGGCTTACTGGGACTCCTACGAGCAGTACTTC	CASSLGRTGAYWDSYEQYF
TRBV4-1	TRBD1	NA	TRBJ1-5	TGCGCCAGCAGCCGAGGCCTGACCGGGACAGGGGGCCGGCAGCCCCAGCATTTT	CASSRGLTGTGGRQPQHF
TRBV5-1	NA	NA	TRBJ2-1	TGCGCCAGCAGCTCTTACCGACTCGGCCTGGACAATGAGCAGTTCTTC	CASSSYRLGLDNEQFF
TRBV11-3	NA	NA	TRBJ1-2	TGTGCCAGCAGCTCGAACAGGGCTGGCTACACCTTC	CASSSNRAGYTF
TRBV6-5	NA	few	TRBJ1-1	TGTGCCAGCAGTTACAGCCGCCCCGGGGACACTGAAGCTTTCTTT	CASSYSRPGDTEAFF
TRBV5-1	NA	NA	TRBJ2-5	TGCGCCAGCAGCTCCGACAAGAGCCAAGAGACCCAGTACTTC	CASSSDKSQETQYF
TRBV6-4	NA	NA	TRBJ2-7	TGTGCCAGCAGGCCCGACAGGACTTCATACGAGCAGTACTTC	CASRPDRTSYEQYF
TRBV7-8	TRBD2	once	TRBJ2-7	TGTGCCAGCAGATCCGGGACTACCTCGGAAGAGCAGTACTTC	CASRSGTTSEEQYF
TRBV5-1	NA	NA	TRBJ1-3	TGCGCCAGCAGCTTGGGAGGGGATGGAAACACCATATATTTT	CASSLGGDGNTIYF
TRBV6-1	NA	NA	TRBJ1-1	TGTGCCAGCAGCGAAATGGCCGGGACGAGAGGGACTGAAGCTTTCTTT	CASSEMAGTRGTEAFF
TRBV30	TRBD2	NA	TRBJ2-1	TGTGCCCTAGCGGAAAGCTCCTACAATGAGCAGTTCTTC	CALAESSYNEQFF
TRBV27	TRBD1	NA	TRBJ1-3	TGTGCCAGCAGTCAAGACAGGGAAAGGGCCCCCTCTGGAAACACCATATATTTT	CASSQDRERAPSGNTIYF
TRBV6-1	TRBD1	NA	TRBJ2-7	TGTGCCAGCCGGAACAGGGGGACCTACGAGCAGTACTTC	CASRNRGTYEQYF
TRBV28	NA	NA	TRBJ1-2	TGTGCCAGCAGTACCCAGCGACAGGATGGCTACACCTTC	CASSTQRQDGYTF
TRBV19	NA	NA	TRBJ2-5	TGTGCCAGTACCCGGGGCCGAAGCCCCCAAGAGACCCAGTACTTC	CASTRGRSPQETQYF
TRBV23-1	NA	NA	TRBJ1-1	TGCGCCAGCAGTCAAGAATTCGCGAACACTGAAGCTTTCTTT	CASSQEFANTEAFF
TRBV28	TRBD2	NA	TRBJ2-7	TGTGCCAGCACCCCTGGCGGCGGGAGGAGCTCCTACGAGCAGTACTTC	CASTPGGGRSSYEQYF
TRBV6-5	NA	NA	TRBJ2-7	TGTGCCAGCAGACGAGGACTGGGGTACGAGCAGTACTTC	CASRRGLGYEQYF
TRBV29-1	NA	NA	TRBJ2-7	TGCAGCGTTGATTCATGGTCAGGCGCAAACGAGCAGTACTTC	CSVDSWSGANEQYF
TRBV6-1	NA	once	TRBJ1-2	TGTGCCAGCAGTGTTTCTGGCGGATACTATGGCTACACCTTC	CASSVSGGYYGYTF